A single sample gave rise to the 2 T cell receptor beta chains below, sequenced in a study of identical twins. TCRdb reanalysed the 5' RACE reads using MiXCR and keeps one entry per CDR3 protein. Of around 650,000 distinct CDR3 sequences listed, around 7.4% were seen once; the top ten hold roughly 1.6%. The same sample was also studied in work on yellow fever vaccine responses in identical twins.

The specimen was PBMCs. These receptors were collected from a woman aged 18-29 years in good health.

This clonotype was found a few times. The chain combines TRBV27 with TRBJ2-7; 7 bases are a match to TRBD1. Germline V lookup: CDR1 MNHEY, CDR2 SMNVEV (reference sequence). The V and J ends lost 2 bases and 1 base, in that order; junction bases with no gene match: 2. This CDR3 spans 14 amino acids. CDR3 protein: CASSLRDRSYEQYF. CDR3 DNA: TGTGCCAGCAGTTTACGGGACAGATCCTACGAGCAGTACTTC.

The chain has TRBV12-3 or TRBV12-4 and TRBJ2-5; 16 bases line up with TRBD2. J gave up 10 bases and V 5 bases, and 7 bases lay outside the gene matches. This CDR3 comprises 15 residues. This chain's CDR3 is CASSAGLAGGQDQYF. The CDR3, as DNA: TGTGCCAGCAGTGCGGGACTAGCGGGGGGGCAAGACCAGTACTTC.